These 28 T cell receptor beta chains were sequenced from one sample in a study of CD8 T cells in ankylosing spondylitis (dated by TCRdb to about 2017). The library relied on 5' RACE. TCRdb lists the instrument as Illumina HiSeq 2500. TCRdb ran its own pipeline on the public reads, namely fastp trimming at Q25 and MiXCR clone calling, and kept in-frame beta chains. Entries that share a CDR3 protein sequence are merged under the most common genes and DNA. The sample has roughly 440,000 distinct CDR3 sequences on record, 17% of them singletons. The ten largest account for over 1% of the sample. No antigen has been identified for these receptors. What the authors observed across the whole study: Blood from ankylosing spondylitis patients appeared to be characterized by a TCR beta motif made up of under ten highly homologous amino acid variants.

The sequenced sample was blood, either unsorted or a sorted T cell fraction (not recorded which). These TCRs come from a male donor with ankylosing spondylitis.

The rearrangement uses TRBV7-9 and TRBJ2-7, with D uncertain. Germline lookup yields CDR1 SEHNR and CDR2 FQNEAQ (reference sequence). V lost 4 bases and J lost 3, with 10 bases in between. The CDR3 loop spans 13 amino acids. The CDR3 sequence: CASSSMINYEQYF. Written as DNA, the CDR3 is TGTGCCAGCAGCTCAATGATTAACTACGAGCAGTACTTC. Based on the CDR3 plus reference TRBV7-9 and TRBJ2-7, the full variable domain is DTGVSQNPRHKITKRGQNVTFRCDPISEHNRLYWYRQTLGQGPEFLTYFQNEAQLEKSRLLSDRFSAERPKGSFSTLEIQRTEQGDSAMYLCASSSMINYEQYFGPGTRLTVT.

The chain employs TRBV12-3 or TRBV12-4 and TRBJ2-7; D may be TRBD1 (6 bases). Trimming stripped 7 bases from V and 2 bases from J, with 15 bases between. The CDR3 totals 14 residues. CDR3 sequence: CASTRGGGPYEQYF. The CDR3 DNA is TGTGCCAGCACGAGGGGTGGGGGCCCCTACGAGCAGTACTTC.

The chain has TRBV24-1 and TRBJ2-3; TRBD2 is a possible D gene (6 bases). CDR1 and CDR2 (germline): KGHDR, SFDVKD. This CDR3 has 14 amino acids. Trimming took 12 bases from V and 0 from J, leaving 15 bases between them. CDR3 bases: TGTGCCGCCGGTGGAGGGGAAAGCACAGATACGCAGTATTTT. It specifies CAAGGGESTDTQYF.

This clonotype has more than one count but fewer than ten. V gene TRBV18 combines with J gene TRBJ1-2; TRBD1 aligns across 8 bases. The CDR3 runs to 16 residues. Germline assignment: CDR1 KGHSH and CDR2 LQKENI. J was trimmed by 7 bases and V by 1 base; bases with no gene match: 11. This CDR3 is CASSPQGTGLWTGYTF. CDR3 coding DNA: TGTGCCAGCTCACCACAAGGGACAGGCCTATGGACTGGCTACACCTTC. The full variable domain, completed using reference TRBV18 and TRBJ1-2, is NAGVMQNPRHLVRRRGQEARLRCSPMKGHSHVYWYRQLPEEGLKFMVYLQKENIIDESGMPKERFSAEFPKEGPSILRIQQVVRGDSAAYFCASSPQGTGLWTGYTFGSGTRLTVV.

There are a few counts of this clonotype. This chain connects TRBV24-1 to TRBJ2-3; no firm D call. CDR3 size: 11 residues. With 3 bases removed from V and 5 bases from J, the gap between germline ends came to 2 bases. CDR1 and CDR2 from the germline V gene are KGHDR and SFDVKD. The CDR3 reads CATSDRDTQYF. The CDR3 DNA is TGTGCCACCAGTGATCGAGATACGCAGTATTTT.

The rearrangement links TRBV12-3 or TRBV12-4 to TRBJ2-7, with D unresolved. V lost 2 bases and J 2 bases, leaving 7 bases between the germline ends. The CDR3 runs to 13 residues. In DNA, the CDR3 is TGTGCCAGCAGTTTAAGTCCCCCCTACGAGCAGTACTTC. This sequence encodes CASSLSPPYEQYF.

This sequence joins TRBV20-1 and TRBJ1-5; no firm D call. Trimming took off 2 bases at V and 3 bases at J, with 8 bases between the two ends. The CDR3 is made up of 13 amino acids. CDR1 is DFQATT and CDR2 is SNEGSKA in the germline V gene (reference sequence). The CDR3 is CSARISNNQPQHF. The CDR3 bases are TGCAGTGCTAGAATTTCCAACAATCAGCCCCAGCATTTT.

The J gene is TRBJ2-2, the V gene TRBV6-1; 10 nucleotides match TRBD1. Per the germline V gene, CDR1 is MNHNS and CDR2 is SASEGT. This CDR3 spans 15 amino acids. J lost 4 bases, V lost 6 bases, and 5 bases had no gene match. The CDR3 DNA is TGTGCCAGCAGCCGGGACAGGGGTCCCACCGGGGAGCTGTTTTTT. It encodes CASSRDRGPTGELFF.

In this sample, this clonotype turned up many times. The rearrangement joins TRBV4-2 to TRBJ1-1; D possibly corresponds to TRBD1 (6 bases). Germline V CDR1 and CDR2: LGHNA, YNFKEQ. The ends were cut back, 1 base at V and 1 base at J, with 10 bases in the middle. The CDR3 is 15 amino acids. The CDR3 coding sequence is TGTGCCAGCAGCCAAGCCGACAGGTCGAACACTGAAGCTTTCTTT. It encodes CASSQADRSNTEAFF.

V gene TRBV12-3 or TRBV12-4 combines with J gene TRBJ2-1; 10 nucleotides align to TRBD2. The junction had 3 bases not matched to a gene; V was cut back by 1 base and J by 6 bases. The CDR3 contains 15 residues. This chain's CDR3 is CASSLESGRANEQFF. The CDR3 region has the DNA TGTGCCAGCAGTTTAGAAAGCGGGAGGGCCAATGAGCAGTTCTTC.

Many counts were recorded for this clonotype. The chain recombines TRBV5-1 with TRBJ1-2; D is undetermined. The CDR3 totals 14 residues. Germline CDR1 SGHRS, CDR2 YFSETQ. V was clipped by 6 bases and J by 8 bases, with 20 bases between them. In nucleotides, the CDR3 is TGCGCCAGCAAAATATCGCCCGGGCCATCCGGCTACACCTTC. Translating it yields CASKISPGPSGYTF.

The chain couples TRBV20-1 to TRBJ2-2; 9 nucleotides agree with TRBD2. J lost 6 bases, V lost 5 bases, and 7 bases had no gene match. Germline values: CDR1 DFQATT, CDR2 SNEGSKA (reference sequence). This CDR3 contains 14 residues. Here the CDR3 DNA reads TGCAGTGCTGGGGCGGGAGGGCGGTCCGGGGAGCTGTTTTTT. This gives the protein CSAGAGGRSGELFF.

This clonotype was counted between two and nine times. The chain couples TRBV20-1 to TRBJ2-5; D unclear. CDR1 is DFQATT and CDR2 is SNEGSKA in the germline V gene (reference sequence). The CDR3 consists of 13 residues. The ends were cut back, 8 bases at V and 2 bases at J, with 15 bases in the middle. CDR3 sequence: CSMYEVQQETQYF. CDR3 DNA: TGCAGTATGTATGAAGTACAACAAGAGACCCAGTACTTC.

The CDR3 loop is CASSVGSGPLRNTEAFF. The CDR3 bases are TGTGCCAGTAGTGTGGGCTCAGGGCCACTACGGAACACTGAAGCTTTCTTT. The chain employs TRBV19 and TRBJ1-1; maybe TRBD1 (5 bases). Germline V gives CDR1 LNHDA, CDR2 SQIVND (reference sequence). The CDR3 spans 17 residues. V was pared by 5 bases and J by 1 base, with 20 bases between.

This clonotype was detected only a few times. This chain uses TRBV7-2 with TRBJ2-5, with 7 positions matching TRBD1. CDR1 and CDR2 (germline): SGHTA, FQGNSA. V dropped 4 bases and J dropped 1; count of bases not matched to a gene: 3. The CDR3 runs to 14 residues. The CDR3 loop reads CASSSNRGQETQYF. Written as DNA, the CDR3 is TGTGCCAGCAGCTCCAACAGGGGCCAAGAGACCCAGTACTTC.

The chain couples TRBV5-1 to TRBJ2-1; D is perhaps TRBD1 or TRBD2 (5 bases each). The CDR3 is 16 amino acids. The V gene's germline CDR1 is SGHRS and CDR2 YFSETQ. V was clipped by 0 bases and J by 2 bases, with 12 bases between them. CDR3 protein: CASSLGGTATYNEQFF. In DNA, the CDR3 is TGCGCCAGCAGCTTGGGAGGGACGGCCACCTACAATGAGCAGTTCTTC.

This clonotype was picked up a small number of times. This sequence joins TRBV7-3 and TRBJ2-1; D may be TRBD2 (5 bases). This CDR3 is built from 15 residues. Trimming removed 1 base from V and 3 bases from J, with 10 bases in between. Germline CDR1 SGHTA, CDR2 FQGTGA. The CDR3 sequence: CASSLMPSSYNEQFF. DNA of the CDR3: TGTGCCAGCAGCTTAATGCCTAGCAGCTACAATGAGCAGTTCTTC.

The chain links TRBV5-1 to TRBJ1-6; 9 bases match TRBD1. The V gene's germline CDR1 is SGHRS and CDR2 YFSETQ. The CDR3 extends over 15 amino acids. V was pared by 4 bases and J by 15 bases, with 14 bases of the junction left unmatched. CDR3 in amino acids: CASSLAGTGTTDLHF. The CDR3 nucleotides read TGCGCCAGCAGCCTGGCCGGGACAGGGACTACCGACCTCCACTTT.

The chain employs TRBV4-1 and TRBJ2-3, with 11 bases identical to TRBD2. The CDR3 covers 16 residues. Unmatched junction bases numbered 6, after V lost 4 bases and J lost 3 bases. Germline CDR1 is MGHRA and CDR2 is YSYEKL. CDR3 in DNA: TGCGCCAGCAGCCTAGCGGGAGGGCCGGGTACAGATACGCAGTATTTT. It encodes CASSLAGGPGTDTQYF.

This sequence joins TRBV5-1 and TRBJ2-3; maybe TRBD1 (6 bases). The CDR3 has 14 residues. CDR1 and CDR2 from the germline V gene are SGHRS and YFSETQ. Trimming shortened V by 1 base and J by 2 bases, and 8 bases separated the two germline ends. The CDR3 coding sequence is TGCGCCAGCAGCTTGACAGGGTACACAGATACGCAGTATTTT. Translated, it gives CASSLTGYTDTQYF.

This clonotype came up a few times. The chain is built from TRBV10-3 and TRBJ2-7; D tentatively fits TRBD1 or TRBD2 (5 bases each). The germline gives CDR1 ENHRY, CDR2 SYGVKD. This CDR3 comprises 16 residues. Trimming took off 1 base at V and 3 bases at J, with 16 bases between the two ends. The CDR3 region has the DNA TGTGCCATCAGTGAGTTAACAGGAGGAGACAGCTACGAGCAGTACTTC. It is translated as CAISELTGGDSYEQYF.

The genes are TRBV6-1 and TRBJ2-1; 13 nucleotides match TRBD2. This CDR3 comprises 15 residues. J gave up 10 bases and V 10 bases, and 13 bases lay outside the gene matches. Germline V gene data show CDR1 as MNHNS and CDR2 as SASEGT. The CDR3, as DNA: TGTGCCACCTCACTCGGGACTAGCGGGGTTAGGGAGCAGTTCTTC. Its translation is CATSLGTSGVREQFF.

V and J are TRBV9 and TRBJ2-7; 7 bases fit TRBD1. Germline CDR1 is SGDLS and CDR2 is YYNGEE. J lost 2 bases, V lost 5 bases, and 7 bases had no gene match. The CDR3 sequence is 14 residues long. In DNA, the CDR3 is TGTGCCAGCAGTTCCATCGGGACAGCCTACGAGCAGTACTTC. As protein: CASSSIGTAYEQYF. Full variable domain (remainder filled in from reference TRBV9 and TRBJ2-7): DSGVTQTPKHLITATGQRVTLRCSPRSGDLSVYWYQQSLDQGLQFLIQYYNGEERAKGNILERFSAQQFPDLHSELNLSSLELGDSALYFCASSSIGTAYEQYFGPGTRLTVT.

V is TRBV27 and J is TRBJ1-4; no reliable D call. The CDR3 loop spans 18 amino acids. V was shortened by 0 bases and J by 0 bases, with 14 bases between the two germline ends. CDR1 is MNHEY and CDR2 is SMNVEV in the germline V gene (reference sequence). CDR3 coding DNA: TGTGCCAGCAGTTTATCGAGGCCAGTGAGGTCAACTAATGAAAAACTGTTTTTT. Translation: CASSLSRPVRSTNEKLFF.

This chain uses TRBV10-3 with TRBJ2-7; 9 bases line up with TRBD1. CDR1 ENHRY and CDR2 SYGVKD come from the germline V gene. The CDR3 extends over 14 amino acids. The V and J ends lost 7 bases and 6 bases, in that order; junction bases with no gene match: 10. CDR3 nucleotide sequence: TGTGCCATCAAAGATCTGGACAGGGGTTCCGAGCAGTACTTC. This sequence encodes CAIKDLDRGSEQYF.

A few counts support this clonotype. The rearrangement uses TRBV11-2 and TRBJ2-2; perhaps TRBD1 as D (6 bases). Trimming pared 5 bases from V and 0 bases from J, leaving 16 bases between. Germline CDR1 is SGHAT and CDR2 is FQNNGV. The CDR3 has 17 residues. CDR3 nucleotide sequence: TGTGCCAGCAGCATTAAATCGTCAGGGGCGAACACCGGGGAGCTGTTTTTT. This gives the protein CASSIKSSGANTGELFF.

The genes are TRBV11-3 and TRBJ1-1, with a possible D match to TRBD1 (5 bases). Germline V gene lookup returns CDR1 SGHNT and CDR2 YENEEA. Trimming left V 4 bases short and J 7 bases short, with 13 bases between. The CDR3 runs 13 residues. The CDR3 DNA is TGTGCCAGCAGCTGGAGAAGACAGATTGAAGCTTTCTTT. This encodes CASSWRRQIEAFF.

This clonotype was recorded a few times. The CDR3 nucleotides read TGCAGTGCCGCCACTAGCGGGAGGGGAGGAGATACGCAGTATTTT. Its translation: CSAATSGRGGDTQYF. The chain carries TRBV20-1 and TRBJ2-3; 13 nucleotides agree with TRBD2. The CDR3 has 15 amino acids. J was trimmed by 5 bases and V by 6 bases; bases with no gene match: 8. CDR1 is DFQATT, CDR2 SNEGSKA, per germline (reference sequence).